Listed below are T cell receptor beta chains from one sample, sequenced in a study of blood T cell repertoires in COVID-19. The protocol was immunoSEQ multiplex PCR, while the TCRdb copy is restricted to in-frame clones and leaves out a portion. Among over 200,000 clones, less than 85% were seen once, and the ten largest hold just over 2.5%. Sequenced sample: peripheral blood. The receptor source for this set is a woman in her seventies with active or convalescent COVID-19. CDR3s include the opening cysteine and the closing phenylalanine or tryptophan. Each record gives: J gene, D gene, V gene, clone size, CDR3 DNA, CDR3 protein. A D gene is named only where the DNA matches it firmly. Clone size, where shown, is once, few, many, or a class for clones that have expanded.

TRBJ2-7 | TRBD2 | TRBV6-5 | . | TGTGCCAGCAGTTTCGGGACTAGCGGGAGTTACGAGCAGTACTTC | CASSFGTSGSYEQYF
TRBJ2-2 | . | TRBV5-1 | . | TGCGCCAGCAGCTTGACGAGGGCGAACACCGGGGAGCTGTTTTTT | CASSLTRANTGELFF
TRBJ1-1 | TRBD1 | TRBV7-9 | . | TGTGCCAGCAGTCGACAGGGGGATACTGAAGCTTTCTTT | CASSRQGDTEAFF
TRBJ2-7 | TRBD2 | TRBV30 | . | TGTGCCTGGAGGCTAGCGGGGACTAGCGGTTCCCGGGGGGCCTACAAGCAGTACTTC | CAWRLAGTSGSRGAYKQYF
TRBJ2-7 | TRBD2 | TRBV18 | . | TGTGCCAGCTCACTCTCGACTAGCGGGAGGACCTACGAGCAGTACTTC | CASSLSTSGRTYEQYF
TRBJ1-2 | . | TRBV19 | . | TGTGCCAGTAGGTCGACAAAGTCCCCAATTAACTATGGCTACACCTTC | CASRSTKSPINYGYTF
TRBJ2-4 | . | TRBV5-1 | . | TGCGCCAGCAGCTTTTCGGGCGGGGCGTCGGACATTCAGTACTTC | CASSFSGGASDIQYF
TRBJ2-7 | . | TRBV6-5 | . | TGTGCCAGCAGCCGCCAGGAAGGCTACGAGCAGTACTTC | CASSRQEGYEQYF
TRBJ1-1 | . | TRBV18 | . | TGTGCCAGCTCACCACTACAGGGTACGGTAACTGAAGCTTTCTTT | CASSPLQGTVTEAFF
TRBJ1-5 | . | TRBV2 | . | TGTGCCAGCAGGCCGGGGGGCTATAGCAATCAGCCCCAGCATTTT | CASRPGGYSNQPQHF
TRBJ1-1 | TRBD1 | TRBV28 | . | TGTGCCAGCTACTCGCCCACAGGGGGCTTCAACACTGAAGCTTTCTTT | CASYSPTGGFNTEAFF
TRBJ2-7 | . | TRBV27 | . | TGTGCCAGCAGTGCGCAGCCCGGGACACGGGATACCTTC | CASSAQPGTRDTF
TRBJ1-3 | . | TRBV6-5 | many | TGTGCCAGCAGCAAAACCCAGGGAGGTGGAAACACCATATATTTT | CASSKTQGGGNTIYF
TRBJ1-1 | TRBD1 | TRBV12-3/TRBV12-4 | . | TGTGCCAGCAGCTTACGTCAGGGGGCTGAAGCTTTCTTT | CASSLRQGAEAFF
TRBJ2-3 | TRBD2 | TRBV28 | . | TGTGCCAGCAGTTCGCAGGCGGGAGCTGTTGACACAGATACGCAGTATTTT | CASSSQAGAVDTDTQYF
TRBJ2-7 | TRBD2 | TRBV3-1/TRBV3-2 | . | TGTGCCAGCAGCAAGGGACTAGCGGACTACGAGCAGTACTTC | CASSKGLADYEQYF
TRBJ1-1 | . | TRBV27 | . | TGTGCCAGCAGTTTCGGCACTGAAGCTTTCTTT | CASSFGTEAFF
TRBJ1-4 | TRBD1 | TRBV7-2 | . | TGTGCCAGCAGCCCCCAGGGGGGACGAGGTGAAAAACTGTTTTTT | CASSPQGGRGEKLFF
TRBJ2-5 | . | TRBV5-4 | . | TGTGCCAGCAGCTTGGTAAATTGGGGGCTCGTCCGAGAGACCCAGTACTTC | CASSLVNWGLVRETQYF
TRBJ1-1 | . | TRBV20-1 | . | TGCAGTGCTAGAGATCGCGTGAAAGCTTTCTTT | CSARDRVKAFF
TRBJ2-1 | TRBD1 | TRBV6-1 | . | TGTGCCAGCAGTGAAGTTCAGGGGGTAAATGAGCAGTTCTTC | CASSEVQGVNEQFF
TRBJ1-1 | . | TRBV19 | . | TGTGCCAGTAGTACGATTGGGAAGGGGAAGGCTGAAGCTTTCTTT | CASSTIGKGKAEAFF
TRBJ2-7 | . | TRBV12-5 | once | TGTGCTAGTGGTTTGGGACAGCTCCAGTACTTC | CASGLGQLQYF
TRBJ2-3 | TRBD2 | TRBV19 | . | TGTGCCAGTAATCCTGGCTCTAGCGGAGGGAGAGAAGATACGCAGTATTTT | CASNPGSSGGREDTQYF
TRBJ2-4 | . | TRBV7-9 | . | TGTGCCAGCAGCTCCATCAGGGAAGCACTAGCCAAAAACATTCAGTACTTC | CASSSIREALAKNIQYF